The rows below give T cell receptor beta chains drawn from one sample of a study of CD8+ T cells in alopecia areata. TCRdb keeps only in-frame clones here, not all; method: immunoSEQ multiplex PCR. The profile shows around 100,000 clones, approximately 55% of them singletons. Sample: CD4+ T cells sorted from blood, taken at week 24, from a patient treated with tofacitinib. The source is a human donor with alopecia areata. Both conserved end residues are part of each CDR3. The D gene is left open where the match is weak. Expanded clones are given a class, and other clones once, few, many or no size at all.

D gene	V gene	J gene	clone size	CDR3 DNA	CDR3 protein
NA	TRBV9	TRBJ2-3	NA	TGTGCCAGCAGCGTATTTGGGACAGATACGCAGTATTTT	CASSVFGTDTQYF
NA	TRBV7-2	TRBJ2-5	NA	TGTGCCAGCAGCCCTAGTCGGACCCAAGAGACCCAGTACTTC	CASSPSRTQETQYF
TRBD1	TRBV6-5	TRBJ2-7	NA	TGTGCCAGCGGCACAGGGGGGCGTAGGGGCTACGAGCAGTACTTC	CASGTGGRRGYEQYF
NA	TRBV27	TRBJ2-5	NA	TGTGCCAGCAGCCGGGGCTTCGAAGAGACCCAGTACTTC	CASSRGFEETQYF
TRBD1	TRBV7-2	TRBJ2-4	NA	TGTGCCAGCAGCTCCCAACAGGGGGAACGAGCCAAAAACATTCAGTACTTC	CASSSQQGERAKNIQYF
NA	TRBV5-1	TRBJ1-5	NA	TGCGCCAGCAGCCTTCTTGGAGAATGGGGTCAGCCCCAGCATTTT	CASSLLGEWGQPQHF
TRBD1	TRBV2	TRBJ2-2	NA	TGTGCCGGATCGGACAGGGCGAACACCGGGGAGCTGTTTTTT	CAGSDRANTGELFF
NA	TRBV11-2	TRBJ2-2	NA	TGTGCCAGCAGCTTAGACCGAACCGGGGAGCTGTTTTTT	CASSLDRTGELFF
TRBD1	TRBV7-2	TRBJ1-2	NA	TGTGCCAGCAGCTCGGAACAGGGGGCTCTCTATGGCTACACCTTC	CASSSEQGALYGYTF
TRBD1	TRBV4-3	TRBJ1-2	NA	TGCGCCAGCAGCCAAAGGACAGGGTCTAACTATGGCTACACCTTC	CASSQRTGSNYGYTF
TRBD1	TRBV29-1	TRBJ1-1	NA	TGCAGCGCTGGACAGGGGCACACTGAAGCTTTCTTT	CSAGQGHTEAFF
NA	TRBV4-2	TRBJ1-2	NA	TGTGCCAGCAGCCAAGACACCCGGACAGCTAACTATGGCTACACCTTC	CASSQDTRTANYGYTF
NA	TRBV25-1	TRBJ2-5	NA	TGTGCCAGCAGTGAAGGTAACAGGGAAGAGACCCAGTACTTC	CASSEGNREETQYF
NA	TRBV30	TRBJ1-5	NA	TGTGCCTGGAGCGACGTTAGGGGAGGGCCCCAGCATTTT	CAWSDVRGGPQHF
NA	TRBV19	TRBJ2-1	few	TGTGCCAGTTCGAGCCACAATGAGCAGTTCTTC	CASSSHNEQFF
TRBD1	TRBV29-1	TRBJ2-5	few	TGCAGCGTTGTGACAGGGGTCCAAGAGACCCAGTACTTC	CSVVTGVQETQYF
NA	TRBV2	TRBJ2-2	NA	TGTGCCAGCAGTGCCCTAAACACCGGGGAGCTGTTTTTT	CASSALNTGELFF